What follows are 26 T cell receptor beta chains derived from one specimen sequenced in a study of siplizumab effects on memory and regulatory T cells. The data were produced by immunoSEQ multiplex PCR, yet TCRdb's version contains in-frame clones alone and is incomplete. The table has about 87,000 clones, about 90% seen once. The sequenced sample was CD4+ T cells sorted from blood. Source of these receptors: a human donor in good health.

This clone was found a few times. V and J are TRBV19 and TRBJ2-1, with 11 bases lining up with TRBD2. This CDR3 region has 15 residues. With V trimmed by 5 bases and J by 6 bases, 6 bases remained unmatched. Per germline, CDR1 LNHDA and CDR2 SQIVND (reference sequence). The chain's CDR3 is CASSARGLAANEQFF. CDR3 sequence (DNA): TGTGCCAGTAGTGCTAGGGGACTAGCGGCCAATGAGCAGTTCTTC.

V usage is TRBV7-8 and J usage is TRBJ2-3; a possible D gene is TRBD2 (5 bases). The CDR3 totals 16 residues. Per germline, CDR1 SGHVS and CDR2 FQNEAQ. Trimming shortened V by 6 bases and J by 2 bases, and 18 bases separated the two germline ends. CDR3 residues: CASRPGGGRNTDTQYF. CDR3 nucleotide sequence: TGTGCCAGCAGGCCAGGAGGCGGGCGGAACACAGATACGCAGTATTTT.

This chain links TRBV4-2 with TRBJ1-5; D unresolved. Germline-derived CDR1 and CDR2 are LGHNA and YNFKEQ. CDR3 length equals 14 residues. V was pared by 0 bases and J by 6 bases, with 9 bases between. CDR3 DNA: TGTGCCAGCAGCCAAGACGTCATTGGTCAGCCCCAGCATTTT. Amino acids: CASSQDVIGQPQHF.

This sequence joins TRBV19 and TRBJ2-3, with D unclear. The CDR3 is made up of 14 amino acids. Deletions cut 7 bases from V and 0 bases from J, with 11 bases between. CDR1 is LNHDA and CDR2 is SQIVND in the germline V gene (reference sequence). CDR3 in amino acids: CASTTGTSTDTQYF. The CDR3 bases are TGTGCCAGTACCACCGGTACTAGCACAGATACGCAGTATTTT.

V gene TRBV7-9 combines with J gene TRBJ1-5, with 9 bases matching TRBD1. From germline, CDR1 is SEHNR and CDR2 FQNEAQ (reference sequence). The CDR3 spans 15 residues. Germline trimming cut 3 bases from V and 0 bases from J; bases unmatched to any gene: 0. In nucleotides, the CDR3 is TGTGCCAGCAGCTTGACAGGGGGTAGCAATCAGCCCCAGCATTTT. Translating gives CASSLTGGSNQPQHF. Full variable domain (outside the CDR3, taken from reference TRBV7-9 and TRBJ1-5): DTGVSQNPRHKITKRGQNVTFRCDPISEHNRLYWYRQTLGQGPEFLTYFQNEAQLEKSRLLSDRFSAERPKGSFSTLEIQRTEQGDSAMYLCASSLTGGSNQPQHFGDGTRLSIL.

This clone was counted once. The rearrangement joins TRBV27 to TRBJ1-2; no clear D gene. This CDR3 region has 13 residues. In germline, CDR1 is MNHEY, CDR2 SMNVEV (reference sequence). Trimming pared 6 bases from V and 4 bases from J, leaving 12 bases between. The CDR3 nucleotides read TGTGCCAGCAGCCCGGACGGGTCCTATGGCTACACCTTC. Translated: CASSPDGSYGYTF.

This chain joins TRBV27 and TRBJ1-1; D is uncertain. Germline loops: CDR1 MNHEY, CDR2 SMNVEV (reference sequence). The V and J ends lost 10 bases and 3 bases respectively, with 15 bases between them. This CDR3 contains 13 residues. The DNA of the CDR3 is TGTGCCACCTGGGCGGCCCGGCACACTGAAGCTTTCTTT. It yields the protein CATWAARHTEAFF.

The rearrangement joins TRBV5-1 to TRBJ2-1, with 8 bases matching TRBD2. This CDR3 has 14 residues. The trim removed 4 bases at V and 5 bases at J, leaving 5 bases unmatched. From germline, CDR1 is SGHRS and CDR2 YFSETQ. The CDR3 loop reads CASSNSGIHNEQFF. CDR3 nucleotides: TGCGCCAGCAGCAATAGCGGGATCCACAATGAGCAGTTCTTC.

This clone was seen just once. This chain links TRBV14 with TRBJ2-7; D gene uncertain. This CDR3 comprises 15 residues. V lost 1 base to trimming and J lost 2 bases, with 12 bases between them. The V gene's germline CDR1 is SGHDN and CDR2 FVKESK. The CDR3 region has the DNA TGTGCCAGCAGCCAAGTGGCAGCGCCAACCTACGAGCAGTACTTC. This encodes CASSQVAAPTYEQYF.

V is TRBV10-1 and J is TRBJ2-1, with a possible D match to TRBD1 (6 bases). The CDR3 spans 15 residues. Germline CDR1 and CDR2: WNHNN and SYGVQD (reference sequence). Trimming removed 6 bases from V and 0 bases from J, with 12 bases in between. The CDR3 here is CASSETGNSYNEQFF. CDR3 nucleotides: TGCGCCAGCAGCGAGACAGGTAACTCCTACAATGAGCAGTTCTTC.

The chain employs TRBV9 and TRBJ2-3, with a weak D call TRBD2 (5 bases). The CDR3 length is 14 residues. CDR1 is SGDLS and CDR2 is YYNGEE in the germline V gene. V lost 5 bases and J lost 4, with 14 bases in between. The CDR3 sequence: CASSRTSRPDTQYF. CDR3 nucleotide sequence: TGTGCCAGCAGTCGGACTTCCCGGCCAGATACGCAGTATTTT.

This clone was observed a single time. The rearrangement links TRBV7-3 to TRBJ2-2, with 11 bases fitting TRBD2. CDR3 size: 17 residues. V lost 4 bases to trimming and J lost 6 bases; unmatched junction nucleotides: 10. In germline, CDR1 is SGHTA, CDR2 FQGTGA. Here the CDR3 reads CASSSSLAGDAPGELFF. CDR3 bases: TGTGCCAGCAGCTCCTCACTAGCGGGAGACGCCCCCGGGGAGCTGTTTTTT.

J is TRBJ1-2 and V is TRBV28; weak D call: TRBD1 (5 bases). V was cut by 7 bases and J by 2 bases, with 14 bases left in between. The CDR3 covers 14 residues. Germline V lookup: CDR1 MDHEN, CDR2 SYDVKM. CDR3 sequence: CASTFIRTNYGYTF. CDR3 nucleotides: TGTGCCAGCACCTTTATTCGGACAAACTATGGCTACACCTTC.

The chain has TRBV7-2 and TRBJ2-1, with TRBD2 identical over 11 bases. Germline lookup yields CDR1 SGHTA and CDR2 FQGNSA. The CDR3 totals 16 residues. With V trimmed by 0 bases and J by 9 bases, 7 bases remained unmatched. The CDR3 protein is CASSLARSGRAVEQFF. The CDR3, as DNA: TGTGCCAGCAGCTTAGCTCGTAGCGGGAGGGCCGTTGAGCAGTTCTTC.

The V gene is TRBV27, the J gene TRBJ2-3; a possible D gene is TRBD1 (6 bases). The CDR3 is 14 residues long. V lost 4 bases to trimming and J lost 2 bases, with 10 bases between them. Germline CDR1 and CDR2: MNHEY and SMNVEV (reference sequence). DNA of the CDR3: TGTGCCAGCAGTTATGGGACAACCACAGATACGCAGTATTTT. This codes for CASSYGTTTDTQYF.

The J gene is TRBJ1-3, the V gene TRBV18; D is uncertain. The CDR3 runs 15 residues. CDR1 is KGHSH and CDR2 is LQKENI in the germline V gene. V shed 4 bases and J shed 1 base, with 11 bases lying between them. In DNA, the CDR3 is TGTGCCAGCTCACGTACCCGAGATTCTGGAAACACCATATATTTT. Translated, it gives CASSRTRDSGNTIYF.

The V gene is TRBV7-3, the J gene TRBJ2-5; no clear D. CDR3 length: 13 residues. The V gene lost 5 bases and the J gene lost 5 bases, with 12 bases spanning the gap. Germline V gene lookup returns CDR1 SGHTA and CDR2 FQGTGA. The DNA for the CDR3 is TGTGCCAGCAGCCCCCATACCGGGGAGACCCAGTACTTC. Amino acids: CASSPHTGETQYF.

The chain couples TRBV18 to TRBJ2-4; 11 positions agree with TRBD1. The CDR3 spans 15 residues. Germline values: CDR1 KGHSH, CDR2 LQKENI. The V segment lost 4 bases and the J segment 7 bases; nucleotides outside the gene matches: 6. CDR3 residues: CASSRGQGESNIQYF. Here the CDR3 DNA reads TGTGCCAGCTCACGGGGACAGGGGGAGAGTAACATTCAGTACTTC.

V gene TRBV4-1 combines with J gene TRBJ2-7; 9 bases are shared with TRBD2. With 1 base clipped from V and 3 bases from J, the junction kept 4 bases outside the gene matches. The CDR3 totals 15 residues. Germline lookup yields CDR1 MGHRA and CDR2 YSYEKL. The chain's CDR3 is CASSQGAGGLYEQYF. The CDR3, as DNA: TGCGCCAGCAGCCAAGGAGCGGGAGGTCTCTACGAGCAGTACTTC.

The chain is built from TRBV4-2 and TRBJ2-1; D is unresolved. Trimming removed 6 bases from V and 7 bases from J, with 10 bases in between. Germline V CDR1 and CDR2: LGHNA, YNFKEQ. This CDR3 spans 12 amino acids. The DNA of the CDR3 is TGTGCCAGCAGTTTCCTAGTGAATGAGCAGTTCTTC. Translating it yields CASSFLVNEQFF.

This chain connects TRBV5-5 to TRBJ2-5; tentative D call: TRBD2 (6 bases). This CDR3 spans 14 amino acids. Germline V gene lookup returns CDR1 SGHKS and CDR2 YYEKEE (reference sequence). Deletions cut 0 bases from V and 5 bases from J, with 11 bases between. CDR3 sequence reads: CASSLAGSSETQYF. In DNA form, the CDR3 reads TGTGCCAGCAGCTTGGCCGGGAGCTCGGAGACCCAGTACTTC.

The genes are TRBV30 and TRBJ1-2; no firm D call. Germline CDR1 and CDR2: GTSNPN and SVGIG (reference sequence). Trimming left V 1 base short and J 4 bases short, with 10 bases between. CDR3 length equals 13 residues. CDR3 bases: TGTGCCTGGAGTGGTGGCCAGACCTATGGCTACACCTTC. This sequence encodes CAWSGGQTYGYTF.

The rearrangement joins TRBV7-2 to TRBJ1-5; no definite D call. Trimming shortened V by 6 bases and J by 3 bases, and 6 bases separated the two germline ends. This CDR3 has 12 amino acids. Germline CDR1 SGHTA, CDR2 FQGNSA. CDR3 coding DNA: TGTGCCAGCAGTCAATTCAATCAGCCCCAGCATTTT. Translation gives CASSQFNQPQHF.

V is TRBV18 and J is TRBJ2-4, with TRBD2 matching over 9 bases. CDR1 is KGHSH and CDR2 is LQKENI in the germline V gene. There are 16 residues in the CDR3. Trimming cost V 2 bases and J 1 base; bases outside gene matches: 3. CDR3 amino acids: CASSPGSGRAKNIQYF. The CDR3 bases are TGTGCCAGCTCACCAGGAAGCGGGAGGGCCAAAAACATTCAGTACTTC.

This clone was observed once. This sequence joins TRBV6-1 and TRBJ2-7; 12 bases line up with TRBD1. CDR3 length equals 19 residues. The germline gives CDR1 MNHNS, CDR2 SASEGT. V lost 4 bases to trimming and J lost 5 bases; unmatched junction nucleotides: 18. CDR3 residues: CASSVGTPGTGGYKNEQYF. CDR3 coding DNA: TGTGCCAGCAGTGTAGGAACCCCCGGGACAGGGGGCTATAAGAACGAGCAGTACTTC.

This chain uses TRBV7-9 with TRBJ2-3; a possible D gene is TRBD1 (5 bases). This CDR3 spans 17 amino acids. Deletions cut 4 bases from V and 0 bases from J, with 17 bases between. Germline lookup yields CDR1 SEHNR and CDR2 FQNEAQ (reference sequence). The CDR3 sequence is CASSSPKRGLSTDTQYF. The DNA for the CDR3 is TGTGCCAGCAGCTCGCCTAAAAGGGGCCTGAGCACAGATACGCAGTATTTT. Complete variable domain (other parts from reference TRBV7-9 and TRBJ2-3): DTGVSQNPRHKITKRGQNVTFRCDPISEHNRLYWYRQTLGQGPEFLTYFQNEAQLEKSRLLSDRFSAERPKGSFSTLEIQRTEQGDSAMYLCASSSPKRGLSTDTQYFGPGTRLTVL.